The rows below give T cell receptor beta chains drawn from one sample of a study of regulatory T cells in long-lasting Graves disease. TCRdb independently ran MiXCR on the multiplex PCR reads; one entry per CDR3 protein. The profile covers hundreds of thousands of distinct CDR3 sequences, with 21% appearing a single time and roughly 13% taken by the ten largest. Source: peripheral blood mononuclear cells (PBMCs), taken when the disease was refractory, from a patient treated with antithyroid drugs. These receptors originate from a female donor with Graves disease. Both conserved end residues are part of each CDR3. D genes are given only for firm matches. Some rows mark clone size as missing; the rest say once, few, many or name a class of expanded clone.

j_gene | len | d_gene | v_gene | abundance | CDR3aa | CDR3nt
TRBJ2-1 | 14 | . | TRBV28 | . | CASSFRRTYNEQFF | TGTGCCAGCAGTTTTAGACGCACTTACAATGAGCAGTTCTTC
TRBJ2-4 | 13 | . | TRBV20-1 | few | CSAVPLRDTLKYF | TGCAGTGCTGTACCTCTCCGGGACACCTTAAAGTACTTC
TRBJ1-4 | 14 | TRBD1 | TRBV15 | many | CATSTRQGTEKLFF | TGTGCCACCAGCACCAGACAGGGTACCGAAAAACTGTTTTTT
TRBJ1-2 | 14 | . | TRBV15 | few | CATSRDLGDYGYTF | TGTGCCACCAGCAGAGATCTAGGGGACTATGGCTACACCTTC
TRBJ1-5 | 20 | TRBD1 | TRBV15 | many | CATRRVTSVRVGGANQPQHF | TGTGCCACCAGGAGAGTCACCTCGGTACGGGTAGGGGGCGCGAATCAGCCCCAGCATTTT
TRBJ2-5 | 14 | . | TRBV5-1 | many | CASSLSGYQETQYF | TGTGCCAGCAGCTTATCAGGGTACCAAGAGACCCAGTACTTC
TRBJ1-1 | 14 | . | TRBV2 | many | CASRSPTSSFEAFF | TGTGCCAGCAGGTCCCCGACAAGCTCATTTGAAGCTTTCTTT
TRBJ2-5 | 13 | . | TRBV6-1 | . | CATRSHTKETQYF | TGTGCCACCCGATCTCACACCAAAGAGACCCAGTACTTC
TRBJ2-3 | 15 | . | TRBV12-3/TRBV12-4 | once | CASSLVAHRTDTQYF | TGTGCCAGCAGTTTAGTTGCCCATCGCACAGATACGCAGTATTTT
TRBJ2-4 | 16 | . | TRBV28 | many | CASTEDRVLAKNIQYF | TGTGCCAGCACGGAGGACCGGGTGTTAGCCAAAAACATTCAGTACTTC
TRBJ2-3 | 12 | . | TRBV29-1 | few | CSVDGKTDTQYF | TGCAGCGTTGATGGAAAAACAGATACGCAGTATTTT
TRBJ2-2 | 14 | . | TRBV28 | many | CASSPDSYTGELFF | TGTGCCAGCAGCCCGGACAGTTACACCGGGGAGCTGTTTTTT
TRBJ1-1 | 14 | . | TRBV15 | few | CATSRETQGTEAFF | TGTGCCACCAGCAGGGAAACTCAGGGGACTGAAGCTTTCTTT
TRBJ2-7 | 15 | TRBD2 | TRBV7-9 | . | CASSAVIAGGNEQYF | TGTGCCAGCAGCGCCGTGATAGCGGGAGGTAACGAGCAGTACTTC
TRBJ2-3 | 12 | . | TRBV28 | . | CASRSTTDTQYF | TGTGCCAGCAGGTCTACCACAGATACGCAGTATTTT
TRBJ2-3 | 15 | TRBD2 | TRBV27 | once | CASSWVAGGPDTQYF | TGTGCCAGCAGTTGGGTAGCGGGAGGGCCGGATACGCAGTATTTT
TRBJ1-5 | 16 | TRBD1 | TRBV28 | many | CASSGGTWTGGQPQHF | TGTGCCAGCAGTGGGGGTACGTGGACAGGGGGGCAGCCCCAGCATTTT
TRBJ2-5 | 16 | . | TRBV28 | many | CASSMSGPPYQETQYF | TGTGCCAGCAGTATGTCAGGGCCTCCGTACCAAGAGACCCAGTACTTC
TRBJ2-7 | 12 | . | TRBV6-2/TRBV6-3 | . | CVSSYAGAEQYF | TGTGTCAGCAGTTACGCAGGGGCCGAGCAGTACTTC
TRBJ1-1 | 12 | . | TRBV30 | many | CAWRAGNTEAFF | TGTGCCTGGAGGGCGGGGAACACTGAAGCTTTCTTT
TRBJ1-3 | 14 | . | TRBV2 | . | CASSEVLGRNTIYF | TGTGCCAGCAGTGAAGTTTTGGGGAGAAACACCATATATTTT
TRBJ2-7 | 14 | TRBD2 | TRBV5-1 | many | CASSPLAGALEQYF | TGCGCCAGCAGTCCTTTAGCGGGAGCCCTCGAGCAGTACTTC
TRBJ1-2 | 13 | . | TRBV28 | many | CAIRTAFNYGYTF | TGTGCCATCAGGACAGCATTTAACTATGGCTACACCTTC
TRBJ1-6 | 14 | TRBD1 | TRBV27 | many | CASDRGGDRSPLHF | TGTGCCAGTGACAGGGGAGGAGATAGATCACCCCTCCACTTT
TRBJ2-7 | 14 | TRBD2 | TRBV20-1 | many | CSARYERGTYEQYF | TGCAGTGCCAGATATGAGCGGGGTACCTACGAGCAGTACTTC
TRBJ1-5 | 14 | . | TRBV4-1 | . | CASSQEQDYQPQHF | TGCGCCAGCAGCCAAGAACAGGATTATCAGCCCCAGCATTTT
TRBJ1-5 | 14 | TRBD1 | TRBV11-1 | many | CASSAGTGGQPQHF | TGTGCCAGCAGCGCCGGGACAGGGGGGCAGCCCCAGCATTTT
TRBJ2-5 | 15 | TRBD1 | TRBV4-2 | few | CASSPLGAGGETQYF | TGTGCCAGCAGCCCCCTTGGCGCAGGGGGAGAGACCCAGTACTTC
TRBJ1-1 | 15 | . | TRBV7-2 | . | CASSLEPRMDTEAFF | TGTGCCAGCAGCTTAGAGCCCAGGATGGACACTGAAGCTTTCTTT
TRBJ2-5 | 14 | . | TRBV9 | . | CASTGERKEETQYF | TGTGCCAGCACCGGGGAACGCAAGGAAGAGACCCAGTACTTC
TRBJ2-5 | 13 | TRBD1 | TRBV12-3/TRBV12-4 | many | CATGQGARETQYF | TGTGCCACTGGACAGGGGGCGAGGGAGACCCAGTACTTC
TRBJ2-5 | 14 | . | TRBV9 | few | CASSVVGSQETQYF | TGTGCCAGCAGCGTAGTTGGGAGCCAAGAGACCCAGTACTTC
TRBJ2-5 | 13 | TRBD1 | TRBV30 | few | CAWSSGGLETQYF | TGTGCCTGGAGTTCAGGGGGCTTGGAGACCCAGTACTTC
TRBJ2-1 | 17 | TRBD2 | TRBV14 | once | CASSHTGLAVSYNEQFF | TGTGCCAGCAGCCACACGGGACTAGCCGTCTCCTACAATGAGCAGTTCTTC
TRBJ2-1 | 14 | . | TRBV24-1 | few | CATSTRDGGDEQFF | TGTGCCACCAGTACCCGAGACGGGGGTGATGAGCAGTTCTTC
TRBJ2-7 | 13 | TRBD1 | TRBV20-1 | few | CSGTQGANYEQYF | TGCAGTGGAACACAGGGGGCCAACTACGAGCAGTACTTC
TRBJ2-1 | 14 | TRBD2 | TRBV20-1 | . | CSAPGTSGINEQFF | TGCAGTGCTCCCGGGACTAGCGGAATCAATGAGCAGTTCTTC
TRBJ1-6 | 15 | . | TRBV20-1 | . | CSARDRGSYNSPLHF | TGCAGTGCTAGAGATCGGGGCTCCTATAATTCACCCCTCCACTTT
TRBJ1-1 | 13 | . | TRBV7-9 | few | CASSFTPDPEAFF | TGTGCCAGCAGCTTCACCCCAGACCCCGAAGCTTTCTTT
TRBJ2-7 | 14 | TRBD2 | TRBV7-9 | . | CASSLAPGAGEQYF | TGTGCCAGCAGCTTAGCGCCGGGAGCGGGAGAGCAGTACTTC
TRBJ1-5 | 14 | . | TRBV2 | many | CASSGEGFGQPQHF | TGTGCCAGCAGTGGAGAGGGGTTTGGTCAGCCCCAGCATTTT
TRBJ1-4 | 16 | . | TRBV28 | many | CASSSPGAATNEKLFF | TGTGCCAGCAGTTCCCCGGGGGCCGCGACTAATGAAAAACTGTTTTTT
TRBJ2-1 | 15 | TRBD2 | TRBV28 | . | CASSWTSGTYNEQFF | TGTGCCAGCAGTTGGACTAGCGGGACCTACAATGAGCAGTTCTTC
TRBJ2-2 | 15 | TRBD2 | TRBV7-3 | . | CATSFAGEKTGELFF | TGTGCCACCAGCTTCGCGGGAGAGAAGACCGGGGAGCTGTTTTTT
TRBJ2-1 | 15 | TRBD2 | TRBV5-1 | . | CASSQTSGVLNEQFF | TGTGCCAGCAGCCAGACTAGCGGGGTACTCAATGAGCAGTTCTTC
TRBJ2-7 | 15 | . | TRBV10-3 | few | CAISESLDADYEQYF | TGTGCCATCAGTGAGTCCCTGGACGCCGACTACGAGCAGTACTTC
TRBJ2-5 | 15 | . | TRBV4-2 | . | CASSQDLMRSETQYF | TGTGCCAGCAGCCAAGATCTTATGCGGTCAGAGACCCAGTACTTC
TRBJ2-5 | 13 | . | TRBV6-1 | many | CASSKDGQETQYF | TGTGCCAGCAGTAAGGACGGACAAGAGACCCAGTACTTC
TRBJ2-1 | 13 | . | TRBV29-1 | . | CSFPSSANNEQFF | TGCAGCTTCCCATCTTCCGCTAACAATGAGCAGTTCTTC
TRBJ2-7 | 12 | . | TRBV10-3 | few | CAISSQGGEQYF | TGTGCCATCAGTTCTCAGGGGGGCGAGCAGTACTTC